The clone carrying this T cell receptor (beta chain) was picked up many times. Its antigen is undetermined. The sample originates from a study of human T cells and chemical hapten exposure. Study-level information: Each week of the approximately 25-week study, patients had diphenylcyclopropenone applied to the scalp. Upper back patch tests used 0.01% DPC, scored after 6 days. General study results and limits: Alopecia affecting every donor means their immune response may not match healthy people's.

The time point: pre-sensitization, week 0. Treatment specified: therapeutic diphenylcyclopropenone sensitization with weekly scalp DPC. The starting material, unfractionated whole blood, was used for total RNA extraction. TCRdb independently ran MiXCR on the RACE reads; one entry per CDR3 protein. Of under 40,000 distinct CDR3 sequences listed, 12% were seen once; the top ten hold around 1.9%. Sequences were derived from whole blood, sampled in connection with sensitization to the hapten diphenylcyclopropenone (DPC). This TCR was recovered from a woman aged 40 to 50 with alopecia areata. Some clones in this sample may be carry-over from other donors' samples.

CDR3 sequence (DNA): TGTGCCAGCTCACCACCAGGGGTAGAGACCCAGTACTTC. Translation gives CASSPPGVETQYF. The chain carries TRBV18 and TRBJ2-5, with a possible D match to TRBD1 (5 bases). The germline gives CDR1 KGHSH, CDR2 LQKENI. V lost 0 bases and J 4 bases, leaving 6 bases between the germline ends. CDR3 length: 13 amino acids.